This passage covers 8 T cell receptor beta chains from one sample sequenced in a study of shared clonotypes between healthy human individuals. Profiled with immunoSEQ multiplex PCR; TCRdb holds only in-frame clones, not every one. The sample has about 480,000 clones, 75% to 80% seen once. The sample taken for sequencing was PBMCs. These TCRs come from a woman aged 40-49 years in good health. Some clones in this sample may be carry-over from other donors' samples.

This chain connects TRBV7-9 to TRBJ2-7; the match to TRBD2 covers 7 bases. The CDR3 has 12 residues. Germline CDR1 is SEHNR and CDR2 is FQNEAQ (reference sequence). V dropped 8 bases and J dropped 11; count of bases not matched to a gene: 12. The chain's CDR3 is CASGQSRGVKYF. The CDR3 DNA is TGTGCCAGCGGGCAATCCCGGGGGGTGAAGTACTTC.

For the CDR3, the DNA is TGTGCCAGCAGGTCCTCACAGGGGGTTGGCTACACCTTC. This codes for CASRSSQGVGYTF. This sequence joins TRBV2 and TRBJ1-2; 8 bases are shared with TRBD1. The CDR3 has 13 amino acids. The germline V gene has CDR1 SNHLY and CDR2 FYNNEI. V was clipped by 6 bases and J by 7 bases; unmatched bases: 7.

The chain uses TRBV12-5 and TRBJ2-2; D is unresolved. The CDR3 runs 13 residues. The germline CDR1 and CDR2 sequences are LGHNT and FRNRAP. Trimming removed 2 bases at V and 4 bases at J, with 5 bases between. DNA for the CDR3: TGTGCTAGTGGTTTGTTCGGCACCGGGGAGCTGTTTTTT. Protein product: CASGLFGTGELFF.

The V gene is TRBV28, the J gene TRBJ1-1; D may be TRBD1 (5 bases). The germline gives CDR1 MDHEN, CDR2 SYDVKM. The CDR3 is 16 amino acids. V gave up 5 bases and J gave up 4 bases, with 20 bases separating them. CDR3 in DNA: TGTGCCAGCAGTCCTCCTATGGGGGTTTGGGGCACTGAAGCTTTCTTT. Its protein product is CASSPPMGVWGTEAFF.

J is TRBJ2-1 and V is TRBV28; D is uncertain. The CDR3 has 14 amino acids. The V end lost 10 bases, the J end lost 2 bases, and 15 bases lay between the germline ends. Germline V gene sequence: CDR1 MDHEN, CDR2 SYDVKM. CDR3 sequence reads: CAIDADTTYNEQFF. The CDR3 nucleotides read TGTGCCATCGACGCAGACACTACCTACAATGAGCAGTTCTTC.

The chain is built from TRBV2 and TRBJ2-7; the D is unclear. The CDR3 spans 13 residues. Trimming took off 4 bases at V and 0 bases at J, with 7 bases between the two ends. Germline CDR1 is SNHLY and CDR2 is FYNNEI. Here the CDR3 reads CASSGDTSYEQYF. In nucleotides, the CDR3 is TGTGCCAGCAGTGGAGATACCTCCTACGAGCAGTACTTC.

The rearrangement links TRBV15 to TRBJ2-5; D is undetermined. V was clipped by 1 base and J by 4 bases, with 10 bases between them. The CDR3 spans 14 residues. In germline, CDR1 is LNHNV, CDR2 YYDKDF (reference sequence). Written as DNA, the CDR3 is TGTGCCACCAGCAGAGCTCCAGGCCGAGAGACCCAGTACTTC. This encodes CATSRAPGRETQYF.

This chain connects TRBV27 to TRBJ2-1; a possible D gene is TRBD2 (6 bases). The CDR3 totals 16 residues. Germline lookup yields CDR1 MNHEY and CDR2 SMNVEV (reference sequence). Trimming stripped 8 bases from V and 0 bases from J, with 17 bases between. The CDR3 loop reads CASRAGSLDSYNEQFF. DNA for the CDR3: TGTGCCAGCCGGGCGGGATCCCTCGACTCCTACAATGAGCAGTTCTTC.